This T cell receptor beta chain stems from a study of Tregs in tolerant kidney transplant recipients. Trimming removed 7 bases from V and 8 bases from J; junction bases left unmatched: 15. Per the germline V gene, CDR1 is WNHNN and CDR2 is SYGVQD (reference sequence). CDR3 length: 17 amino acids. Clones were sequenced by immunoSEQ multiplex PCR, and TCRdb holds only the in-frame ones, with some missing. This sample yields about 66,000 clones, of which about nine tenths are seen a single time; approximately 11% belongs to the top ten. The sample consisted of CD8+ T cells from blood, taken before the transplant. This TCR was recovered from a human donor who received a combined kidney and bone marrow transplant. V usage is TRBV10-1 and J usage is TRBJ2-2; TRBD2 matches at 11 bases. As DNA, the CDR3 is TGCGCCAGCACCCGAAGGGGGGCGACTAGCGGGATTGGGGAGCTGTTTTTT. Translating gives CASTRRGATSGIGELFF.